This TCR beta chain emerged from a study of blood T cells in healthy people across ages. Then a second PCR, running about 7 to 11 cycles, was carried out with a sample-barcoded 5' primer and a J-beta primer mix. TCRdb reanalysed the 5' RACE reads using MiXCR and keeps one entry per CDR3 protein. Found here are hundreds of thousands of distinct CDR3 sequences, 24% of them singletons; the top ten hold roughly 9%. The CDR3 has 14 residues. Looked up from germline, CDR1 is SQVTM and CDR2 is ANQGSEA. Trimming took off 2 bases at V and 3 bases at J, with 11 bases between the two ends. The same data also contributed to another study, on T cells of mothers and their children.

The source is a boy between 5 and 17 years old in good health. This chain links TRBV29-1 with TRBJ1-5, with D tentatively TRBD1 (5 bases). The sample was blood. CDR3 loop: CSVEMGELNQPQHF. The CDR3 nucleotides are TGCAGCGTTGAAATGGGGGAACTCAATCAGCCCCAGCATTTT.